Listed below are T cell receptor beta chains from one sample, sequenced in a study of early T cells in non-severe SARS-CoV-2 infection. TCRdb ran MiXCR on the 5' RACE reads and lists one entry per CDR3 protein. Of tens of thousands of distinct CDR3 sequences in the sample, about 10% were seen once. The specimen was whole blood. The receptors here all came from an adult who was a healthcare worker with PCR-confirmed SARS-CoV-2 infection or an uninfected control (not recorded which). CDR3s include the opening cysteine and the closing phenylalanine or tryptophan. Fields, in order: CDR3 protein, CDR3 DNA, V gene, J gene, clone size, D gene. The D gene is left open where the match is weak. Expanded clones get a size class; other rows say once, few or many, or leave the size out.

CDR3aa: CARSFIGQNTGELFF
CDR3nt: TGTGCCCGATCATTTATTGGGCAGAACACCGGGGAGCTGTTTTTT
v_gene: TRBV7-2
j_gene: TRBJ2-2
abundance: few
d_gene: .

CDR3aa: CAISGDRRNQPQHF
CDR3nt: TGTGCCATCAGTGGGGACCGGCGCAATCAGCCCCAGCATTTT
v_gene: TRBV10-3
j_gene: TRBJ1-5
abundance: .
d_gene: .

CDR3aa: CASSQERNTIYF
CDR3nt: TGTGCCAGCAGCCAAGAACGAAACACCATATATTTT
v_gene: TRBV14
j_gene: TRBJ1-3
abundance: many
d_gene: .

CDR3aa: CASRIPGSNYGYTF
CDR3nt: TGTGCCAGCAGAATTCCCGGGAGTAACTATGGCTACACCTTC
v_gene: TRBV7-2
j_gene: TRBJ1-2
abundance: .
d_gene: .

CDR3aa: CASRTGVDTDTQYF
CDR3nt: TGCGCCAGCCGGACAGGGGTAGACACAGATACGCAGTATTTT
v_gene: TRBV5-1
j_gene: TRBJ2-3
abundance: .
d_gene: TRBD1

CDR3aa: CSAGRAEAFF
CDR3nt: TGCAGTGCTGGGAGGGCTGAAGCTTTCTTT
v_gene: TRBV20-1
j_gene: TRBJ1-1
abundance: .
d_gene: .

CDR3aa: CASSEAQGERPQHF
CDR3nt: TGTGCCAGCAGTGAGGCGCAGGGGGAGCGGCCCCAGCATTTT
v_gene: TRBV2
j_gene: TRBJ1-5
abundance: many
d_gene: TRBD1

CDR3aa: CASSQDRGRANYGYTF
CDR3nt: TGCGCCAGCAGCCAAGATCGGGGCAGAGCTAACTATGGCTACACCTTC
v_gene: TRBV4-1
j_gene: TRBJ1-2
abundance: .
d_gene: .

CDR3aa: CASSHSRAGANTEAFF
CDR3nt: TGTGCCAGCAGCCATAGCCGGGCAGGGGCCAACACTGAAGCTTTCTTT
v_gene: TRBV9
j_gene: TRBJ1-1
abundance: few
d_gene: .

CDR3aa: CSVDPTSRNEQFF
CDR3nt: TGCAGCGTTGACCCGACTAGCCGAAATGAGCAGTTCTTC
v_gene: TRBV29-1
j_gene: TRBJ2-1
abundance: .
d_gene: TRBD2

CDR3aa: CASRDRGGSTGELFF
CDR3nt: TGTGCCAGCAGGGACAGGGGAGGATCCACCGGGGAGCTGTTTTTT
v_gene: TRBV25-1
j_gene: TRBJ2-2
abundance: many
d_gene: TRBD1

CDR3aa: CASSPRTSDYEQYF
CDR3nt: TGTGCCAGCAGCCCCCGGACTAGCGACTACGAGCAGTACTTC
v_gene: TRBV13
j_gene: TRBJ2-7
abundance: .
d_gene: TRBD2

CDR3aa: CASGSRLHRPNEAFF
CDR3nt: TGTGCTAGTGGTTCCCGACTCCATAGGCCCAACGAAGCTTTCTTT
v_gene: TRBV12-5
j_gene: TRBJ1-1
abundance: few
d_gene: .

CDR3aa: CASSRPRSSTDTQYF
CDR3nt: TGTGCCAGCAGCCGCCCTCGGTCCAGCACAGATACGCAGTATTTT
v_gene: TRBV12-3/TRBV12-4
j_gene: TRBJ2-3
abundance: many
d_gene: .

CDR3aa: CSARGGQSYGYTF
CDR3nt: TGCAGTGCTCGCGGGGGACAGTCCTATGGCTACACCTTC
v_gene: TRBV20-1
j_gene: TRBJ1-2
abundance: .
d_gene: TRBD1

CDR3aa: CASSYSRLAGSLNEQYF
CDR3nt: TGTGCCAGCAGTTACTCTCGGCTAGCGGGATCTTTGAACGAGCAGTACTTC
v_gene: TRBV6-5
j_gene: TRBJ2-7
abundance: .
d_gene: TRBD2

CDR3aa: CATSSLEEKLFF
CDR3nt: TGTGCCACCAGCAGCCTGGAGGAAAAACTGTTTTTT
v_gene: TRBV15
j_gene: TRBJ1-4
abundance: few
d_gene: .

CDR3aa: CASSRPQGYTGELFF
CDR3nt: TGTGCCAGCAGCCGACCACAGGGGTACACCGGGGAGCTGTTTTTT
v_gene: TRBV11-2
j_gene: TRBJ2-2
abundance: .
d_gene: TRBD1

CDR3aa: CSGDGAVTDTQYF
CDR3nt: TGCAGCGGGGATGGGGCGGTTACAGATACGCAGTATTTT
v_gene: TRBV29-1
j_gene: TRBJ2-3
abundance: .
d_gene: .

CDR3aa: CASRPPGSGANVLTF
CDR3nt: TGTGCCAGCAGACCCCCGGGCTCTGGGGCCAACGTCCTGACTTTC
v_gene: TRBV12-3/TRBV12-4
j_gene: TRBJ2-6
abundance: .
d_gene: .

CDR3aa: CASSYSKDQPQHF
CDR3nt: TGTGCCAGCAGTTACTCGAAGGATCAGCCCCAGCATTTT
v_gene: TRBV6-5
j_gene: TRBJ1-5
abundance: many
d_gene: .

CDR3aa: CASSSFGGQGETQYF
CDR3nt: TGTGCCAGCAGCTCTTTTGGAGGACAGGGTGAGACCCAGTACTTC
v_gene: TRBV7-2
j_gene: TRBJ2-5
abundance: .
d_gene: TRBD1

CDR3aa: CASSVVKQTVNTGELFF
CDR3nt: TGCGCCAGCAGCGTCGTTAAGCAGACTGTAAACACCGGGGAGCTGTTTTTT
v_gene: TRBV5-1
j_gene: TRBJ2-2
abundance: many
d_gene: .

CDR3aa: CASSLTGGDTGELFF
CDR3nt: TGTGCCAGCAGCCTTACAGGGGGCGACACCGGGGAGCTGTTTTTT
v_gene: TRBV7-3
j_gene: TRBJ2-2
abundance: many
d_gene: TRBD1

CDR3aa: CSAKTPTEAFF
CDR3nt: TGCAGCGCGAAGACACCCACTGAAGCTTTCTTT
v_gene: TRBV29-1
j_gene: TRBJ1-1
abundance: many
d_gene: .

CDR3aa: CASSPSGEETQYF
CDR3nt: TGTGCCAGCTCACCCTCGGGGGAAGAGACCCAGTACTTC
v_gene: TRBV18
j_gene: TRBJ2-5
abundance: many
d_gene: .

CDR3aa: CASSLGGVRADTQYF
CDR3nt: TGTGCCAGCAGCTTAGGAGGGGTACGCGCAGATACGCAGTATTTT
v_gene: TRBV7-9
j_gene: TRBJ2-3
abundance: many
d_gene: .